This passage covers 5 T cell receptor beta chains from one sample sequenced in a study of beta chain features in type 1 diabetes. Whole-study findings and limits: In all four CD4+ subsets, TCRB CDR3 length was significantly, moderately reduced in type 1 diabetes.

No antigen is known for these receptors. Isolated RNA was reverse transcribed in full, so expressed TCRB transcripts were sequenced. Sequencing used immunoSEQ multiplex PCR; TCRdb keeps in-frame clones, though not all of them. The sample lists fewer than 300,000 clones; approximately 11% were seen once. Input material: naive CD4+ T cells from blood. The receptor source for this set is a young man with type 1 diabetes.

J is TRBJ2-5 and V is TRBV5-4; D is possibly TRBD1 (5 bases). CDR3 length: 14 residues. The V gene lost 1 base and the J gene lost 4 bases, with 11 bases spanning the gap. Germline-derived CDR1 and CDR2 are SGHNT and YYREEE (reference sequence). The CDR3: CASSLSTDLETQYF. In nucleotides, the CDR3 is TGTGCCAGCAGCTTGTCGACAGATTTAGAGACCCAGTACTTC.

This clone was picked up a small number of times. The chain uses TRBV5-4 and TRBJ2-5; TRBD2 matches 9 bases. The CDR3 has 16 amino acids. The ends lost 5 bases at V and 5 bases at J; junction bases unmatched: 13. Germline values: CDR1 SGHNT, CDR2 YYREEE (reference sequence). The CDR3 loop reads CASRRGSSGGQETQYF. CDR3 sequence (DNA): TGTGCCAGCAGAAGGGGGAGTAGCGGGGGTCAGGAGACCCAGTACTTC.

This clone was picked up a small number of times. The rearrangement links TRBV15 to TRBJ1-5, with D perhaps TRBD1 (6 bases). V was shortened by 3 bases and J by 5 bases, with 11 bases between the two germline ends. CDR3 size: 14 residues. CDR1 is LNHNV and CDR2 is YYDKDF in the germline V gene (reference sequence). CDR3 residues: CATSSKNRDQPQHF. CDR3 nucleotides: TGTGCCACCAGCAGCAAGAACAGGGATCAGCCCCAGCATTTT.

This clone turned up a few times. This sequence joins TRBV7-9 and TRBJ1-1, with 8 bases matching TRBD1. Germline CDR1 is SEHNR and CDR2 is FQNEAQ (reference sequence). J gave up 4 bases and V 6 bases, and 7 bases lay outside the gene matches. The CDR3 loop spans 14 amino acids. The CDR3 DNA reads as TGTGCCAGCAGTCGAATACAGGGGGTCACTGAAGCTTTCTTT. Protein product: CASSRIQGVTEAFF.

This clone has a handful of counts. This chain connects TRBV7-9 to TRBJ1-1, with TRBD1 matching over 7 bases. From germline, CDR1 is SEHNR and CDR2 FQNEAQ (reference sequence). The CDR3 loop spans 13 amino acids. Trimming at V came to 5 bases and at J to 9 bases, leaving 9 bases not matched to a gene. The CDR3 spells CASSLGQAEKAFF. For the CDR3, the DNA is TGTGCCAGCAGCCTCGGACAGGCCGAGAAAGCTTTCTTT.